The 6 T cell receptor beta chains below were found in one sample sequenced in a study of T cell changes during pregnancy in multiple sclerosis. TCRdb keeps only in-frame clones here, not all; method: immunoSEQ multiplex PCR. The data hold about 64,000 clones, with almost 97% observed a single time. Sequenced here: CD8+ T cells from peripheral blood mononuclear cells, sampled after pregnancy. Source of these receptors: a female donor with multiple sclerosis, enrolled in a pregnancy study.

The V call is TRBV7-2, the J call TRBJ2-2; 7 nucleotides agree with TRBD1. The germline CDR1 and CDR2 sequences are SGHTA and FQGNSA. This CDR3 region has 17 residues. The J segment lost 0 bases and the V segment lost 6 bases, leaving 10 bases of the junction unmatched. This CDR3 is CASSPTGATTNTGELFF. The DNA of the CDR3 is TGTGCCAGCAGTCCTACAGGGGCCACGACGAACACCGGGGAGCTGTTTTTT.

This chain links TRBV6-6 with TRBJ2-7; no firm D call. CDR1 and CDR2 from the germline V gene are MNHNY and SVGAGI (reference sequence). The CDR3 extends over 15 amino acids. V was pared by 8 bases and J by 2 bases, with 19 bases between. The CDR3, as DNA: TGTGCCAGCTCTGCTCCCGACACGCTTACCTACGAGCAGTACTTC. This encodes CASSAPDTLTYEQYF.

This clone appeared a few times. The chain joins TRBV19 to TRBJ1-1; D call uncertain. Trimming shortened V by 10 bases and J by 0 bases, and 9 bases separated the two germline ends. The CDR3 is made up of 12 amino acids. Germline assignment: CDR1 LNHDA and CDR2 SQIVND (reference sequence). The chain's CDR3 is CATATLNTEAFF. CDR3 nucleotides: TGTGCCACCGCAACATTGAACACTGAAGCTTTCTTT.

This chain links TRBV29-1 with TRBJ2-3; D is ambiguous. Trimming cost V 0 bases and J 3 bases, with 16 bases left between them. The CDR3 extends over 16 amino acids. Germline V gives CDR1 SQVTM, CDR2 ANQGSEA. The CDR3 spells CSVEDPANPSTDTQYF. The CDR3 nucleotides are TGCAGCGTTGAAGACCCAGCGAACCCCAGTACAGATACGCAGTATTTT.

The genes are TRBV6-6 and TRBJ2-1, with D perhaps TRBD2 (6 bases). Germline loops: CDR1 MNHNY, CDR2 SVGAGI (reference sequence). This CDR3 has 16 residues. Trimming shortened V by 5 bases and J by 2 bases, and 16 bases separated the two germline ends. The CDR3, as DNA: TGTGCCAGCAGTACCTCACTAGCTCCGGCCTACAATGAGCAGTTCTTC. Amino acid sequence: CASSTSLAPAYNEQFF.

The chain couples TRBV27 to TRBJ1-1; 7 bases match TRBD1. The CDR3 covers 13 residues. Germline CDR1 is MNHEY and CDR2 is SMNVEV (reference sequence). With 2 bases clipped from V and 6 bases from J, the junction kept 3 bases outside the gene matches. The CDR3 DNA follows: TGTGCCAGCAGTTTAGAGGGGGCGGCTGAAGCTTTCTTT. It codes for CASSLEGAAEAFF.